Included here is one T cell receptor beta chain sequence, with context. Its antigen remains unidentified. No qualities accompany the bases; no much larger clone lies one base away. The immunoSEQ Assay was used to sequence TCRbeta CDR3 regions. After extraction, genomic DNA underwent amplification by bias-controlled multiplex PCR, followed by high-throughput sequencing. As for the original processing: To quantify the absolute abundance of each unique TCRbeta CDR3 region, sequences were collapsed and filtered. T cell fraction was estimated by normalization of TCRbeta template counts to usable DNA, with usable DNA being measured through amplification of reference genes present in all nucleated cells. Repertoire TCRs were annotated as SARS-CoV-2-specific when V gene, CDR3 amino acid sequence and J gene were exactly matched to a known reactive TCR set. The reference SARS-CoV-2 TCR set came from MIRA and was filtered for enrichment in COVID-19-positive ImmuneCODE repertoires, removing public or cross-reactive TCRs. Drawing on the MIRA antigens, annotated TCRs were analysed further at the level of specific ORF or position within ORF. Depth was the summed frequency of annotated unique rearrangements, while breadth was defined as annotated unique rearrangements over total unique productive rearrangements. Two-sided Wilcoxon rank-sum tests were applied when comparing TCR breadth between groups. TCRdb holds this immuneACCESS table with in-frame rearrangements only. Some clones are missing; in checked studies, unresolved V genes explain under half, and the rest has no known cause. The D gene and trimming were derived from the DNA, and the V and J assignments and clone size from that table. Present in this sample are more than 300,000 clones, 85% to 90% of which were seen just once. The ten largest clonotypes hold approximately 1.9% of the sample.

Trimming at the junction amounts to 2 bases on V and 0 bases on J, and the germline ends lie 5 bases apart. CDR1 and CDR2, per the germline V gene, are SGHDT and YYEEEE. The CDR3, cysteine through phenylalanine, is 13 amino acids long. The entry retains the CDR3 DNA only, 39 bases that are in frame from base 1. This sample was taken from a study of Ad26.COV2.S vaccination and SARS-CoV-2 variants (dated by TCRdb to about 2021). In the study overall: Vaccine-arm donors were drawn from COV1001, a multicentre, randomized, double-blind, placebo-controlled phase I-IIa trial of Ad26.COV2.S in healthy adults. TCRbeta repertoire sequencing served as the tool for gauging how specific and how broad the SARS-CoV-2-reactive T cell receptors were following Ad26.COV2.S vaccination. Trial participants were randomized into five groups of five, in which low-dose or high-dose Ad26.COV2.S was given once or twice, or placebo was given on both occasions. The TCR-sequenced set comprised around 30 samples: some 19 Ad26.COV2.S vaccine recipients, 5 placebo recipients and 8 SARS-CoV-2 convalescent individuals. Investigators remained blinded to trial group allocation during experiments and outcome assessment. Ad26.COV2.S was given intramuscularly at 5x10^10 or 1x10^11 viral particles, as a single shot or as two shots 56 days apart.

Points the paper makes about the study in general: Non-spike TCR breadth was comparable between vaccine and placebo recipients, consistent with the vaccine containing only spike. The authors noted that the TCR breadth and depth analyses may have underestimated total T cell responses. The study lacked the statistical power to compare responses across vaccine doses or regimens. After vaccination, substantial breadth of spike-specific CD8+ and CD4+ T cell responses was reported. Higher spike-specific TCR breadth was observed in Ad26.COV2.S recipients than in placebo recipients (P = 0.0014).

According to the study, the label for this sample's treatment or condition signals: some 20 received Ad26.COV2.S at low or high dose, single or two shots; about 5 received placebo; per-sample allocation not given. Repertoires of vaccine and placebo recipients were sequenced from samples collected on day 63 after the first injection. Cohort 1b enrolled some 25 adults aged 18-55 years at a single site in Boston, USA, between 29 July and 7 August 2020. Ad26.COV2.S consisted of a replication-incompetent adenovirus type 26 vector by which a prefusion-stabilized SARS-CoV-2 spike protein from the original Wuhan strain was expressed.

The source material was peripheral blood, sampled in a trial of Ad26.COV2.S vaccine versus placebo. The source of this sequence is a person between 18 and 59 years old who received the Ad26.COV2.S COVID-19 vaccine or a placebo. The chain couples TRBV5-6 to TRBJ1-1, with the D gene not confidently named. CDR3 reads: CASSFQLNTEAFF. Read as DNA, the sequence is TGTGCCAGCAGCTTCCAGTTGAACACTGAAGCTTTCTTT. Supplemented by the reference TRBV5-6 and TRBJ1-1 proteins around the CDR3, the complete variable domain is DAGVTQSPTHLIKTRGQQVTLRCSPKSGHDTVSWYQQALGQGPQFIFQYYEEEERQRGNFPDRFSGHQFPNYSSELNVNALLLGDSALYLCASSFQLNTEAFFGQGTRLTVV.